This entry lists 30 T cell receptor beta chains sequenced from one sample in a study of T cell responses to AZD1222 COVID-19 vaccine. TCRdb's table, derived via immunoSEQ multiplex PCR, lists solely in-frame clones and lacks some. Of 100,000 to 150,000 clones in the sample, around 90% are singletons; the top ten hold 1.3% to 1.5%. The input for sequencing was peripheral blood, taken on day 0 of AZD1222 vaccination. These receptors were taken from an adult in good health.

V usage is TRBV28 and J usage is TRBJ2-7; 8 bases line up with TRBD2. Germline assignment: CDR1 MDHEN and CDR2 SYDVKM. J gave up 0 bases and V 6 bases, and 7 bases lay outside the gene matches. The CDR3 runs to 15 residues. CDR3 nucleotide sequence: TGTGCCAGCAGGTTCGCCGGGACTAGCTCCTACGAGCAGTACTTC. This sequence encodes CASRFAGTSSYEQYF. The full variable domain, with the rest looked up from reference TRBV28 and TRBJ2-7, is DVKVTQSSRYLVKRTGEKVFLECVQDMDHENMFWYRQDPGLGLRLIYFSYDVKMKEKGDIPEGYSVSREKKERFSLILESASTNQTSMYLCASRFAGTSSYEQYFGPGTRLTVT.

The chain is built from TRBV7-2 and TRBJ2-5, with 11 positions matching TRBD2. Per the germline V gene, CDR1 is SGHTA and CDR2 is FQGNSA. Trimming cost V 3 bases and J 5 bases; bases outside gene matches: 8. There are 16 residues in the CDR3. CDR3 amino acids: CASSFGVAGGLETQYF. CDR3 nucleotides: TGTGCCAGCAGCTTTGGCGTAGCGGGGGGGCTCGAGACCCAGTACTTC.

This rearrangement joins TRBV28 to TRBJ1-5; 7 bases are shared with TRBD1. Germline values: CDR1 MDHEN, CDR2 SYDVKM. The V and J ends lost 7 bases and 4 bases, in that order; junction bases with no gene match: 4. The CDR3 runs 13 residues. The CDR3 loop reads CASNRGRNQPQHF. Written as DNA, the CDR3 is TGTGCCAGCAACAGGGGCAGGAATCAGCCCCAGCATTTT.

The V call is TRBV28, the J call TRBJ1-3, with 8 bases that match TRBD1. V shed 7 bases, J shed 4 bases, and the junction held 6 bases outside the gene matches. There are 14 residues in the CDR3. Germline V CDR1 and CDR2: MDHEN, SYDVKM. The DNA for the CDR3 is TGTGCCAGCAACCTCCAGGGGGCGGGAAACACCATATATTTT. Residues: CASNLQGAGNTIYF. Complete variable domain (other parts from reference TRBV28 and TRBJ1-3): DVKVTQSSRYLVKRTGEKVFLECVQDMDHENMFWYRQDPGLGLRLIYFSYDVKMKEKGDIPEGYSVSREKKERFSLILESASTNQTSMYLCASNLQGAGNTIYFGEGSWLTVV.

This clone has just a few counts. V and J are TRBV7-9 and TRBJ1-2; no clear D gene. Germline V CDR1 and CDR2: SEHNR, FQNEAQ (reference sequence). V lost 5 bases, J lost 3 bases, and 16 bases lay in between. This CDR3 has 15 amino acids. As DNA, the CDR3 is TGTGCCAGCAGCCTCAGACTCGGGCGGGACTATGGCTACACCTTC. Protein sequence: CASSLRLGRDYGYTF.

This clone was found a few times. The chain recombines TRBV4-3 with TRBJ1-1, with D possibly being TRBD1 (5 bases). The CDR3 extends over 19 amino acids. V was pared by 0 bases and J by 0 bases, with 20 bases between. Germline V gene sequence: CDR1 LGHNA, CDR2 YSLEER. The CDR3: CASSQDFGAGFLVNTEAFF. The CDR3 nucleotides are TGCGCCAGCAGCCAAGATTTCGGGGCTGGGTTTCTGGTGAACACTGAAGCTTTCTTT.

V and J are TRBV24-1 and TRBJ1-5; D unclear. Germline V gene lookup returns CDR1 KGHDR and CDR2 SFDVKD. CDR3 length: 15 residues. V was cut by 4 bases and J by 0 bases, with 9 bases left in between. This CDR3 is CATSEGEPSNQPQHF. CDR3 nucleotide sequence: TGTGCCACCAGTGAGGGCGAGCCTAGCAATCAGCCCCAGCATTTT.

The gene calls are TRBV5-5 and TRBJ1-5; TRBD1 aligns across 8 bases. The CDR3 covers 16 residues. Losses at the gene ends were 3 bases for V and 7 bases for J; bases not matched to a gene: 12. Germline V CDR1 and CDR2: SGHKS, YYEKEE (reference sequence). The CDR3 DNA reads TGTGCCAGCAGCTCCACCGACAGGGGAGCAAAGCAGCCCCAGCATTTT. Translation gives CASSSTDRGAKQPQHF.

The chain couples TRBV10-3 to TRBJ1-2; 10 bases agree with TRBD1. The junction had 8 bases not matched to a gene; V was cut back by 7 bases and J by 6 bases. The V gene's germline CDR1 is ENHRY and CDR2 SYGVKD. The CDR3 sequence is 14 residues long. The CDR3 protein is CAITNTGTGDGYTF. The CDR3 DNA reads as TGTGCCATCACCAACACAGGGACAGGGGATGGCTACACCTTC.

This clone was found once. The chain carries TRBV29-1 and TRBJ2-7; D gene ambiguous. Germline assignment: CDR1 SQVTM and CDR2 ANQGSEA. The CDR3 runs 11 residues. V gave up 6 bases and J gave up 2 bases, with 8 bases separating them. CDR3 nucleotide sequence: TGCAGCGTGACCGAGGCCTACGAGCAGTACTTC. Protein product: CSVTEAYEQYF.

This chain connects TRBV19 to TRBJ1-4, with D perhaps matching TRBD1 (6 bases). V lost 0 bases and J 2 bases, leaving 13 bases between the germline ends. This CDR3 has 17 residues. Per the germline V gene, CDR1 is LNHDA and CDR2 is SQIVND (reference sequence). CDR3 DNA sequence: TGTGCCAGTAGTATAGAGACGACAGGCCGTACTAATGAAAAACTGTTTTTT. Its translation: CASSIETTGRTNEKLFF.

The gene calls are TRBV5-1 and TRBJ2-7; D is perhaps TRBD1 (5 bases). This CDR3 comprises 15 residues. Between the trimmed V and J ends, which lost 0 bases and 3 bases, there was a span of 13 bases. Germline loops: CDR1 SGHRS, CDR2 YFSETQ. The CDR3, as DNA: TGCGCCAGCAGCTTGGGTGACAGCCTAGTCTACGAGCAGTACTTC. It yields the protein CASSLGDSLVYEQYF.

This sequence joins TRBV5-1 and TRBJ2-7, with D hard to call. The CDR3 totals 13 residues. The V end was cut by 0 bases, the J end by 6 bases, with 10 bases between. Germline CDR1 and CDR2: SGHRS and YFSETQ. CDR3 sequence reads: CASSLGHKGEQYF. The CDR3 DNA reads TGCGCCAGCAGCTTGGGACACAAGGGCGAGCAGTACTTC.

As DNA, the CDR3 is TGTGCTAGTGGTTTCGGGAGGGGGGAGTCTCATATTGGCTACACCTTC. This codes for CASGFGRGESHIGYTF. The chain combines TRBV12-5 with TRBJ1-2; maybe TRBD1 (6 bases). The CDR3 loop spans 16 amino acids. In germline, CDR1 is LGHNT, CDR2 FRNRAP. The germline V and J ends were trimmed by 3 bases and 7 bases, with 21 bases remaining between them.

V usage is TRBV7-2 and J usage is TRBJ1-2; 7 nucleotides agree with TRBD1. CDR1 and CDR2 from the germline V gene are SGHTA and FQGNSA. There are 16 residues in the CDR3. Unmatched junction bases numbered 10, after V lost 6 bases and J lost 0 bases. The CDR3: CASRGVGTVTNYGYTF. DNA for the CDR3: TGTGCCAGCAGGGGTGTGGGGACAGTCACTAACTATGGCTACACCTTC. Filled out from reference TRBV7-2 and TRBJ1-2, the complete variable domain reads GAGVSQSPSNKVTEKGKDVELRCDPISGHTALYWYRQSLGQGLEFLIYFQGNSAPDKSGLPSDRFSAERTGGSVSTLTIQRTQQEDSAVYLCASRGVGTVTNYGYTFGSGTRLTVV.

The gene calls are TRBV5-6 and TRBJ2-2; possibly TRBD2 for D (6 bases). Germline CDR1 and CDR2: SGHDT and YYEEEE. Between the trimmed V and J ends, which lost 3 bases and 3 bases, there was a span of 9 bases. The length of the CDR3 is 14 residues. CDR3 nucleotide sequence: TGTGCCAGCAGCTCCCCGGGGGACACCGGGGAGCTGTTTTTT. Protein: CASSSPGDTGELFF.

This rearrangement joins TRBV27 to TRBJ2-5, with a tentative D call TRBD1 (5 bases). Germline V gene lookup returns CDR1 MNHEY and CDR2 SMNVEV (reference sequence). The CDR3 loop spans 18 amino acids. V was shortened by 2 bases and J by 1 base, with 20 bases between the two germline ends. The CDR3 DNA reads as TGTGCCAGCAGTTTAAGGGTTGCCCTAGGGGCCATCCAAGAGACCCAGTACTTC. Translation: CASSLRVALGAIQETQYF.

The chain couples TRBV27 to TRBJ2-3, with D perhaps being TRBD1 or TRBD2 (5 bases each). V dropped 3 bases and J dropped 4 bases, with 14 bases sitting between them. The CDR3 spans 15 residues. Germline CDR1 reads MNHEY; CDR2 reads SMNVEV (reference sequence). The CDR3 loop is CASSFLGAVADTQYF. CDR3 bases: TGTGCCAGCAGTTTTCTCGGGGCCGTTGCAGATACGCAGTATTTT.

The rearrangement uses TRBV3-1 (or the pseudogene TRBV3-2) and TRBJ2-3; TRBD2 matches 7 bases. The CDR3 contains 18 residues. V trimming: 3 bases; J trimming: 0 bases; junction bases outside the gene matches: 12. Germline assignment: CDR1 LGHDT and CDR2 YNNKEL (reference sequence). The CDR3, as DNA: TGTGCCAGCAGCCAGACCAGGCTCCAAGCGGGGAGCACAGATACGCAGTATTTT. Protein product: CASSQTRLQAGSTDTQYF.

This chain uses TRBV6-6 with TRBJ1-5; perhaps TRBD1 as D (6 bases). CDR3 length: 14 residues. Germline assignment: CDR1 MNHNY and CDR2 SVGAGI (reference sequence). The V gene lost 6 bases and the J gene lost 7 bases, with 16 bases spanning the gap. The CDR3 is CASSLGGAIQPQHF. The CDR3 DNA follows: TGTGCCAGCAGCTTGGGGGGGGCTATCCAGCCCCAGCATTTT.

The gene calls are TRBV24-1 and TRBJ2-5, with 7 bases that match TRBD1. The V gene's germline CDR1 is KGHDR and CDR2 SFDVKD. The CDR3 sequence is 15 residues long. The trim removed 4 bases at V and 1 base at J, leaving 5 bases unmatched. In DNA form, the CDR3 reads TGTGCCACCAGTGACGTGGGACAGTTCCAAGAGACCCAGTACTTC. This encodes CATSDVGQFQETQYF.

This clone was observed a few times. This chain connects TRBV12-3 or TRBV12-4 to TRBJ2-7; D not resolved. The ends were cut back, 4 bases at V and 6 bases at J, with 13 bases in the middle. The CDR3 is 13 amino acids. The CDR3 loop reads CASSSGLRVEQYF. CDR3 coding DNA: TGTGCCAGCAGTTCCGGGCTCCGAGTCGAGCAGTACTTC.

The chain is built from TRBV9 and TRBJ2-7, with 11 bases matching TRBD1. Germline CDR1 is SGDLS and CDR2 is YYNGEE. The CDR3 loop spans 14 amino acids. The J segment lost 3 bases and the V segment lost 3 bases, leaving 2 bases of the junction unmatched. CDR3 sequence: CASSAGQGVYEQYF. For the CDR3, the DNA is TGTGCCAGCAGCGCGGGACAGGGGGTCTACGAGCAGTACTTC. Based on the CDR3 plus reference TRBV9 and TRBJ2-7, the full variable domain is DSGVTQTPKHLITATGQRVTLRCSPRSGDLSVYWYQQSLDQGLQFLIQYYNGEERAKGNILERFSAQQFPDLHSELNLSSLELGDSALYFCASSAGQGVYEQYFGPGTRLTVT.

The chain joins TRBV9 to TRBJ2-1, with D possibly being TRBD1 or TRBD2 (5 bases each). V lost 7 bases, J lost 0 bases, and 11 bases lay in between. CDR1 is SGDLS, CDR2 YYNGEE, per germline. The CDR3 contains 14 residues. CDR3 in amino acids: CASSRDGSYNEQFF. The DNA of the CDR3 is TGTGCCAGCTCCCGGGACGGCTCCTACAATGAGCAGTTCTTC.

The gene calls are TRBV18 and TRBJ1-5; 7 nucleotides match TRBD1. The ends lost 6 bases at V and 4 bases at J; junction bases unmatched: 6. The CDR3 length is 14 residues. In germline, CDR1 is KGHSH, CDR2 LQKENI. The CDR3 here is CASSPGDSNQPQHF. The CDR3 DNA sequence: TGTGCCAGCTCCCCGGGGGACAGTAATCAGCCCCAGCATTTT.

The V gene is TRBV7-9, the J gene TRBJ1-2; 9 nucleotides line up with TRBD1. The germline gives CDR1 SEHNR, CDR2 FQNEAQ (reference sequence). The J segment lost 5 bases and the V segment lost 4 bases, leaving 5 bases of the junction unmatched. The CDR3 totals 14 residues. Here the CDR3 DNA reads TGTGCCAGCAGCTCCCGGGACAGGGATTATGGCTACACCTTC. Translated, it gives CASSSRDRDYGYTF.

The CDR3 region is CASGQGASYGYTF. CDR3 nucleotides: TGTGCCAGCGGACAGGGGGCTTCCTATGGCTACACCTTC. J is TRBJ1-2 and V is TRBV6-5, with 11 bases fitting TRBD1. Germline lookup yields CDR1 MNHEY and CDR2 SVGAGI. The CDR3 is 13 amino acids. The V gene end was trimmed by 8 bases and the J gene end by 4 bases; junction bases not matched to a gene: 3.

This clone was counted once. The rearrangement links TRBV6-4 to TRBJ1-6; D is undetermined. Germline V gene data show CDR1 as MRHNA and CDR2 as SNTAGT. The CDR3 is 14 residues long. Trimming left V 3 bases short and J 7 bases short, with 10 bases between. CDR3 in amino acids: CASSEQGWNSPLHF. In nucleotides, the CDR3 is TGTGCCAGCAGTGAACAAGGGTGGAATTCACCCCTCCACTTT.

This chain uses TRBV28 with TRBJ2-3; 8 bases align to TRBD2. Germline values: CDR1 MDHEN, CDR2 SYDVKM. The CDR3 runs to 16 residues. Trimming cost V 5 bases and J 3 bases; bases outside gene matches: 10. As DNA, the CDR3 is TGTGCCAGCAGTCCGTCGGCGGCGGGGGGTACAGATACGCAGTATTTT. Its translation: CASSPSAAGGTDTQYF.

The V call is TRBV12-3 or TRBV12-4, the J call TRBJ1-2; D gene unclear. This CDR3 is 12 amino acids long. V lost 6 bases, J lost 3 bases, and 8 bases lay in between. DNA of the CDR3: TGTGCCAGCAGCGGACGGGACTATGGCTACACCTTC. Protein: CASSGRDYGYTF.